The rows below give T cell receptor beta chains drawn from one sample of a study of CD8 T cells in ankylosing spondylitis. TCRdb itself ran the 5' RACE reads through MiXCR, one entry per CDR3 protein. The table includes a few hundred thousand distinct CDR3 sequences, around 18% detected once. The sequencing input was blood, either unsorted or a sorted T cell fraction (not recorded which). These TCRs come from a male donor with ankylosing spondylitis. Both conserved end residues are trimmed from each CDR3.

cdr3_aa | j_call | v_call | cdr3_length
ASSRTEYYEQY | TRBJ2-7 | TRBV7-9 | 11
ASSRDNSYEQY | TRBJ2-7 | TRBV11-1 | 11
ASSLGSAQGAQY | TRBJ2-5 | TRBV5-1 | 12
ASRPGTDYNSPLH | TRBJ1-6 | TRBV27 | 13
ASRQGLAGATDTQY | TRBJ2-3 | TRBV7-9 | 14
ASSVLAVQETQY | TRBJ2-5 | TRBV7-9 | 12
ASSWQGYEQY | TRBJ2-7 | TRBV12-3/TRBV12-4 | 10
ASSFSPGGNYNEQF | TRBJ2-1 | TRBV28 | 14
ASSQEPGLMNEQF | TRBJ2-1 | TRBV4-1 | 13
ASSSRQEPYEQY | TRBJ2-7 | TRBV7-9 | 12
ATSDLRQGNEQF | TRBJ2-1 | TRBV24-1 | 12
ATETGGAEAF | TRBJ1-1 | TRBV28 | 10
SAIILGVLRINNEQF | TRBJ2-1 | TRBV20-1 | 15
ASGGLDTQY | TRBJ2-3 | TRBV7-8 | 9
ASSPGQGGKDTEAF | TRBJ1-1 | TRBV4-1 | 14
ASSYGTTDTQY | TRBJ2-3 | TRBV6-5 | 11
ASSQDSGGNEQF | TRBJ2-1 | TRBV4-3 | 12
SAFQGNTEAF | TRBJ1-1 | TRBV20-1 | 10
ASSQGTGINYEQY | TRBJ2-7 | TRBV3-1 | 13
AIRSGDGITEAF | TRBJ1-1 | TRBV10-3 | 12
STSGVDQPQH | TRBJ1-5 | TRBV20-1 | 10
ASSWPGSHNEQF | TRBJ2-1 | TRBV4-1 | 12
SARDRGLLDEQF | TRBJ2-1 | TRBV20-1 | 12
ASSQDMAQSSYNEQF | TRBJ2-1 | TRBV3-1 | 15
ASSLGQNEVAYGYT | TRBJ1-2 | TRBV5-1 | 14
SVEDPQGGAF | TRBJ1-1 | TRBV29-1 | 10
ASSPRQGRSDTQY | TRBJ2-3 | TRBV12-3/TRBV12-4 | 13
ASSQDFRGQVGELF | TRBJ2-2 | TRBV3-1 | 14
ASTLTTGTSGLLSSYNEQF | TRBJ2-1 | TRBV28 | 19
ASSQVAGVDPEAF | TRBJ1-1 | TRBV4-1 | 13
ASSQDQAAGELF | TRBJ2-2 | TRBV4-1 | 12
ASSSIRAAANTEAF | TRBJ1-1 | TRBV7-9 | 14
ASSTDRDSGRNTGELF | TRBJ2-2 | TRBV28 | 16
ASSAFDGQGAQKDTQY | TRBJ2-3 | TRBV12-3/TRBV12-4 | 16
ASSEPGLAPHEQF | TRBJ2-1 | TRBV6-1 | 13
ASSQPPDGNEQF | TRBJ2-1 | TRBV4-2 | 12
ASSLDGSSYNEQF | TRBJ2-1 | TRBV6-5 | 13
AISDQGDYEQY | TRBJ2-7 | TRBV10-3 | 11
ASSSRTGVGYEQY | TRBJ2-7 | TRBV5-1 | 13
ASSLDRGLFEQF | TRBJ2-1 | TRBV7-3 | 12
ASSQWTTEGAPF | TRBJ2-1 | TRBV4-3 | 12
ASSVEGGERGDTQY | TRBJ2-3 | TRBV9 | 14
ASGSAGEQF | TRBJ2-1 | TRBV12-5 | 9
ASSQDVSPSTEQY | TRBJ2-7 | TRBV4-3 | 13
ASSPAGGGADTQY | TRBJ2-3 | TRBV7-9 | 13
ASSLSGGETQY | TRBJ2-5 | TRBV5-6 | 11